This T cell receptor beta chain was recorded in a study of blood T cell repertoires in COVID-19. Clones were sequenced by immunoSEQ multiplex PCR, and TCRdb holds only the in-frame ones, with some missing. The sample has some 210,000 clones; roughly 90% are singletons. This clone was seen once. Germline loops: CDR1 SGHTA, CDR2 FQGNSA. This CDR3 has 13 amino acids. Trimming cost V 2 bases and J 5 bases; bases outside gene matches: 2. The sequence was obtained from a man aged 18 to 29 with acute COVID-19. The rearrangement joins TRBV7-2 to TRBJ2-5; TRBD2 agrees at 7 bases. The sequenced material came from PBMCs or T cells enriched from blood (not recorded which). The CDR3 loop is CASSLREAETQYF. Written as DNA, the CDR3 is TGTGCCAGCAGCTTACGGGAGGCTGAGACCCAGTACTTC. The full variable domain, in which reference TRBV7-2 and TRBJ2-5 provide the parts outside the CDR3, is GAGVSQSPSNKVTEKGKDVELRCDPISGHTALYWYRQSLGQGLEFLIYFQGNSAPDKSGLPSDRFSAERTGGSVSTLTIQRTQQEDSAVYLCASSLREAETQYFGPGTRLLVL.